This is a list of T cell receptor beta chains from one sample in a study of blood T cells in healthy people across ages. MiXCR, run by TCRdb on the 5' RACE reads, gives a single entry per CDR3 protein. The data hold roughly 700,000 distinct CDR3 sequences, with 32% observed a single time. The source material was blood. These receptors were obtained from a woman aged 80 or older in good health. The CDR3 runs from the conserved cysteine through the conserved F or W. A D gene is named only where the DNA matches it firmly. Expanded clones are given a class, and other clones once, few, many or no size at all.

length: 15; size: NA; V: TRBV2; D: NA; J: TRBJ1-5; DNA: TGTGCCAGCAGTGAATGGTCGGCTGATCTATCTCCCCAGCATTTT; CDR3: CASSEWSADLSPQHF
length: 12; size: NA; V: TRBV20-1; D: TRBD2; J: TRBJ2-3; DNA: TGCAGTGTTAGAGCGGGGGCAGATGCGCAGTATTTT; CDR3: CSVRAGADAQYF
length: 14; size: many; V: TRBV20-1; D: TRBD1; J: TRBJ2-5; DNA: TGCAGTGCCTTAAGACAGGGGGAAAAAGAGACCCAGTACTTC; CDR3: CSALRQGEKETQYF
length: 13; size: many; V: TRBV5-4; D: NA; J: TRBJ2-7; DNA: TGTGCCAGCAGCCCGGAGACATTCTACGAGCAGTACTTC; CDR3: CASSPETFYEQYF
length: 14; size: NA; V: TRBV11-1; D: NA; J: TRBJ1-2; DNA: TGTGCCAGCAGCCCCAGCCTAGAACGGGGTGGCTACACCTTC; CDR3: CASSPSLERGGYTF
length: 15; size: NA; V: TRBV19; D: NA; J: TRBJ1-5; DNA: TGTGCCAGTAGACCCGGAGGGGCTAGCAATCAGCCCCAGCATTTT; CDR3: CASRPGGASNQPQHF
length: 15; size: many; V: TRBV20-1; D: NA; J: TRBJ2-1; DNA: TGCAGTGCCCCTTACCTCGGGGGTTCCTACAATGAGCAGTTCTTC; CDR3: CSAPYLGGSYNEQFF
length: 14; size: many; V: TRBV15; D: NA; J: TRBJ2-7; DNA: TGTGCCACCAGCCCCGCGAGGTCCTCCTACGAGCAGTACTTC; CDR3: CATSPARSSYEQYF
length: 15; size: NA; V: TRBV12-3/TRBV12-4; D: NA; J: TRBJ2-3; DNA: TGTGCCAGCAGTGCCGGGCCAGTGAGCACAGATACGCAGTATTTT; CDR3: CASSAGPVSTDTQYF
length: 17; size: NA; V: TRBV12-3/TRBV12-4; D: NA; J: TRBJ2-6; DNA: TGTGCCAGCAGTCCCTTGGACGGACCCTCTGGGGCCAACGTCCTGACTTTC; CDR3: CASSPLDGPSGANVLTF
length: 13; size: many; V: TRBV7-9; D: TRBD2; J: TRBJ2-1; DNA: TGTGCCAGCAGCCCGGGACTAGCGGGAGAGCAGTTCTTC; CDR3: CASSPGLAGEQFF
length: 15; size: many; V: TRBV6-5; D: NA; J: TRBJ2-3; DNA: TGTGCCAGCAGTTACATAGGGGGTCGCACAGATACGCAGTATTTT; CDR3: CASSYIGGRTDTQYF
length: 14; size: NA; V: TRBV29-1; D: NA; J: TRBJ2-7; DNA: TGCAGCGTTGAAACAGGTCAGGGATCCTACGAGCAGTACTTC; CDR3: CSVETGQGSYEQYF
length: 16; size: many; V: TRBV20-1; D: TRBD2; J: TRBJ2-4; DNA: TGCAGTGCTAGAGATCCTAGCGGGGGGTGGGAAAACATTCAGTACTTC; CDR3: CSARDPSGGWENIQYF
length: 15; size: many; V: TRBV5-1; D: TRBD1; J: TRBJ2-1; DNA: TGCGCCAGCAGCTTGGGGACAGGATCCTACAATGAGCAGTTCTTC; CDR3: CASSLGTGSYNEQFF
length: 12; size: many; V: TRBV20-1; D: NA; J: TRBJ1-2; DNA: TGCAGTGCTAGTTCTCAGGGTAGGGGCTACACCTTC; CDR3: CSASSQGRGYTF
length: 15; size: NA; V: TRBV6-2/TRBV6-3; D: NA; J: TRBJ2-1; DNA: TGTGCCAGCAGGGAGTCCCTACGAGCGTACAATGAGCAGTTCTTC; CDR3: CASRESLRAYNEQFF
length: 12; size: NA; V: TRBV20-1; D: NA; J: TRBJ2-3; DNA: TGCAGTGCTAGGTGGCGACAAGCAACGCAGTATTTT; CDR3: CSARWRQATQYF
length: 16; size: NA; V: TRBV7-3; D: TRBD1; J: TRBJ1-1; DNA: TGTGCCAGCAGCGACCGGGACAGGGGGCGCGGGACTGAAGCTTTCTTT; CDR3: CASSDRDRGRGTEAFF
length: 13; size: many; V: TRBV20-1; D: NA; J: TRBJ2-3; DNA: TGCAGTGCTAGACCGGGTTTGACAGATACGCAGTATTTT; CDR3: CSARPGLTDTQYF
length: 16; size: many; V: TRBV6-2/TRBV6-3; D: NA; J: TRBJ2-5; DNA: TGTGCCAGCAGGACCCCTCGCGGGGGCGAACAAGAGACCCAGTACTTC; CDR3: CASRTPRGGEQETQYF
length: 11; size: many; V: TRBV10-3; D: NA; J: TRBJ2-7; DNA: TGTGCCAGCCAGGGGGGTACCGAGCAGTACTTC; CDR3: CASQGGTEQYF
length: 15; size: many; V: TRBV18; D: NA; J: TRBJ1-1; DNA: TGTGCCAGCTCCTCCCCGGGGAGGGTAATCACTGAAGCTTTCTTT; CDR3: CASSSPGRVITEAFF
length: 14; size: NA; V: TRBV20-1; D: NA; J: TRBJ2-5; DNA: TGCAGTGCCCGGGGCAGGAGTCCTGTAGAGACCCAGTACTTC; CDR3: CSARGRSPVETQYF
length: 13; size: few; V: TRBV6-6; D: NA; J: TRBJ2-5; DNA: TGTGCCAGCAGTTACCAGCTAGCGGAGACCCAGTACTTC; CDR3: CASSYQLAETQYF
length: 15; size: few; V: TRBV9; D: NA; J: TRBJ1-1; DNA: TGTGCCAGCAGCGTAGATGAGAGGGTCGCCTCTGAAGCTTTCTTT; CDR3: CASSVDERVASEAFF
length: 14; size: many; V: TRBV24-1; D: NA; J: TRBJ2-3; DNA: TGTGCCACCAGTTCGGCAGGTAGAGGGGATACGCAGTATTTT; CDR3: CATSSAGRGDTQYF
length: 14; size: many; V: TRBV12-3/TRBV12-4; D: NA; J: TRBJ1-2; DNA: TGTGCCAGCTACCCCGGGGACCGATTCTATGGCTACACCTTC; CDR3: CASYPGDRFYGYTF
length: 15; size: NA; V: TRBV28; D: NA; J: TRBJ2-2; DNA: TGTGCCAGCAGGTTTCGGGACGGGGGCACCGGGGAGCTGTTTTTT; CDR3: CASRFRDGGTGELFF
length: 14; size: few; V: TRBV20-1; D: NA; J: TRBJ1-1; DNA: TGCAGTGCTGCCTCTGAACAGCTAAACACTGAAGCTTTCTTT; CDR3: CSAASEQLNTEAFF
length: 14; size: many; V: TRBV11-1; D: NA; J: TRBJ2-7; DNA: TGTGCCAGCAGCTTCAGGGGCCGCTCCTACGAGCAGTACTTC; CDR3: CASSFRGRSYEQYF
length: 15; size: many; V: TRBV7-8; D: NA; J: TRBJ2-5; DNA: TGTGCCAGCAGCTTAGGTAGCGCCTTCCAAGAGACCCAGTACTTC; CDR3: CASSLGSAFQETQYF
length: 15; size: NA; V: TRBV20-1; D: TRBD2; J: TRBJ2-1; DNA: TGCAGTGCTAGAGATATGGCTAGCGGGGTCAATGAGCAGTTCTTC; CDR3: CSARDMASGVNEQFF
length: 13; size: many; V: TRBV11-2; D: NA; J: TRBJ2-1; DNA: TGTGCCAGCAGCTCGGAACAATACAATGAGCAGTTCTTC; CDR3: CASSSEQYNEQFF
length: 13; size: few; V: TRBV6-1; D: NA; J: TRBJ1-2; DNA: TGTGCCAGCAGCGAGTCAAGGGGCGACCGCTACACCTTC; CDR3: CASSESRGDRYTF
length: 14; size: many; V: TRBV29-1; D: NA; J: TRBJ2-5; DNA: TGCAGCGTTGTGGCTCCAGGGGATCAAGAGACCCAGTACTTC; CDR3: CSVVAPGDQETQYF
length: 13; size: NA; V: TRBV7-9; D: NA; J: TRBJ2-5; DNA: TGTGCCAGCAGCTTAAGGGAGCAAGAGACCCGGTACTTC; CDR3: CASSLREQETRYF
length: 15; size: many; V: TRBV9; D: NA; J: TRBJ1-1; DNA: TGTGCCAGCAGCGTAGCTACAGCCCGGGGGACTGAAGCTTTCTTT; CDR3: CASSVATARGTEAFF
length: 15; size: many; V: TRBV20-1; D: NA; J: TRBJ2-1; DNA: TGCAGTGCTATCCCGGGACAATCCTCCTACAATGAGCAGTTCTTC; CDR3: CSAIPGQSSYNEQFF
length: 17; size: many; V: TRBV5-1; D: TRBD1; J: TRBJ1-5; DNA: TGCGCCAGCAGCTTATCCCCCGGGACAGGGCTCGGGCAGCCCCAGCATTTT; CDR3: CASSLSPGTGLGQPQHF
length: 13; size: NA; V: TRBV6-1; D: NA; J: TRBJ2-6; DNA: TGTGCCAGCGAGACTTCTGGGGCCAACGTCCTGACTTTC; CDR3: CASETSGANVLTF